This entry lists 20 T cell receptor beta chains sequenced from one sample in a study of blood T cell repertoires in COVID-19. The table came from immunoSEQ multiplex PCR; TCRdb's copy has only in-frame clones and leaves some out. The data contain approximately 61,000 clones, approximately 79% of them singletons. Sample: peripheral blood. These receptors came from a woman in her seventies with acute or convalescent COVID-19.

The genes are TRBV10-3 and TRBJ1-1; TRBD1 is a possible D gene (5 bases). V was shortened by 2 bases and J by 5 bases, with 9 bases between the two germline ends. This CDR3 has 13 residues. The germline V gene encodes CDR1 ENHRY and CDR2 SYGVKD. The CDR3 DNA follows: TGTGCCATCAGTGAGGGGGCGATGACTGAAGCTTTCTTT. It translates to CAISEGAMTEAFF.

Only one count was recorded for this clone. The chain joins TRBV5-6 to TRBJ1-5, with a tentative D call TRBD1 (6 bases). The CDR3 extends over 16 amino acids. Germline V lookup: CDR1 SGHDT, CDR2 YYEEEE. V lost 0 bases to trimming and J lost 7 bases, with 17 bases between them. The CDR3 here is CASSLGGSQGRQPQHF. For the CDR3, the DNA is TGTGCCAGCAGCTTGGGGGGGAGTCAGGGGCGACAGCCCCAGCATTTT.

The V and J genes are TRBV12-3 or TRBV12-4 and TRBJ1-2; weak D call: TRBD1 (5 bases). V lost 2 bases and J 3 bases, leaving 7 bases between the germline ends. The CDR3 sequence is 13 residues long. The CDR3 DNA reads TGTGCCAGCAGTTTAACAGGAGACTATGGCTACACCTTC. Amino acid sequence: CASSLTGDYGYTF.

The rearrangement joins TRBV7-8 to TRBJ1-2, with 7 bases identical to TRBD1. J was trimmed by 7 bases and V by 5 bases; bases with no gene match: 10. Germline V lookup: CDR1 SGHVS, CDR2 FQNEAQ. This CDR3 spans 14 amino acids. CDR3 in DNA: TGTGCCAGCAGCCAGGGGGACAGCAATCTTGGCTACACCTTC. Its protein is CASSQGDSNLGYTF.

This chain joins TRBV6-4 and TRBJ2-2; 7 positions match TRBD1. The CDR3 extends over 16 amino acids. The V segment lost 2 bases and the J segment 2 bases; nucleotides outside the gene matches: 5. Germline loops: CDR1 MRHNA, CDR2 SNTAGT. The CDR3: CASSDLGGTNTGELFF. The CDR3 nucleotides are TGTGCCAGCAGTGACCTAGGGGGCACAAACACCGGGGAGCTGTTTTTT.

This clone has a handful of counts. The chain combines TRBV7-2 with TRBJ2-3; perhaps TRBD1 as D (5 bases). Trimming removed 4 bases at V and 6 bases at J, with 8 bases between. The CDR3 spans 12 residues. Germline V gene sequence: CDR1 SGHTA, CDR2 FQGNSA. This CDR3 reads CASSSNRDTQYF. For the CDR3, the DNA is TGTGCCAGCAGCTCTAACAGGGATACGCAGTATTTT.

DNA for the CDR3: TGTGCCAGCAGCTTAGCTAGGACAGAGACCTACGAGCAGTACTTC. Encoded protein: CASSLARTETYEQYF. V and J are TRBV7-9 and TRBJ2-7, with a weak D call TRBD1 (6 bases). Trimming took 0 bases from V and 2 from J, leaving 11 bases between them. The germline V gene has CDR1 SEHNR and CDR2 FQNEAQ (reference sequence). CDR3 length equals 15 residues.

CDR3 in DNA: TGTGCCAGCAGCTTGCCAGGACAGGCCACCTATGGCTACACCTTC. Translation gives CASSLPGQATYGYTF. The rearrangement joins TRBV5-6 to TRBJ1-2; 7 bases align to TRBD1. Germline V gene sequence: CDR1 SGHDT, CDR2 YYEEEE. Unmatched junction bases numbered 7, after V lost 1 base and J lost 4 bases. The CDR3 extends over 15 amino acids.

The chain is built from TRBV7-3 and TRBJ2-3; 11 nucleotides agree with TRBD2. The germline V gene encodes CDR1 SGHTA and CDR2 FQGTGA. This CDR3 comprises 17 residues. J gave up 7 bases and V 5 bases, and 14 bases lay outside the gene matches. The CDR3: CASSQNPHSGGAHTQYF. In DNA form, the CDR3 reads TGTGCCAGCAGCCAGAATCCACATAGCGGGGGGGCCCATACGCAGTATTTT.

J is TRBJ2-7 and V is TRBV7-9; a possible D gene is TRBD2 (6 bases). Germline loops: CDR1 SEHNR, CDR2 FQNEAQ (reference sequence). The CDR3 spans 15 residues. V was trimmed by 1 base and J by 7 bases, leaving 17 bases between them. The CDR3 protein is CASSLDTAGPLEQYF. CDR3 nucleotides: TGTGCCAGCAGCTTAGATACGGCGGGGCCGTTAGAGCAGTACTTC.

This chain connects TRBV7-9 to TRBJ2-7; D not certain. Trimming stripped 3 bases from V and 5 bases from J, with 11 bases between. CDR1 and CDR2 from the germline V gene are SEHNR and FQNEAQ (reference sequence). This CDR3 has 13 amino acids. The CDR3: CASSFRPSDEQYF. In DNA, the CDR3 is TGTGCCAGCAGCTTTCGCCCCTCGGACGAGCAGTACTTC.

This rearrangement joins TRBV7-7 to TRBJ2-5; 10 bases fit TRBD1. Germline CDR1 and CDR2: SSHAT and FNYEAQ (reference sequence). This CDR3 has 15 residues. J gave up 5 bases and V 4 bases, and 7 bases lay outside the gene matches. CDR3 amino acids: CASSSDRGHTETQYF. The CDR3 DNA reads as TGTGCCAGCAGCTCTGACAGGGGGCACACGGAGACCCAGTACTTC.

The chain recombines TRBV7-9 with TRBJ1-1, with 7 bases aligning to TRBD1. CDR3 length: 13 residues. CDR1 is SEHNR, CDR2 FQNEAQ, per germline (reference sequence). V was clipped by 4 bases and J by 1 base; unmatched bases: 0. Here the CDR3 reads CASSWTGNTEAFF. CDR3 nucleotides: TGTGCCAGCAGCTGGACAGGGAACACTGAAGCTTTCTTT.

The chain links TRBV5-6 to TRBJ1-3; no definite D call. This CDR3 contains 15 residues. The V and J ends lost 0 bases and 0 bases respectively, with 7 bases between them. Per germline, CDR1 SGHDT and CDR2 YYEEEE. CDR3 nucleotides: TGTGCCAGCAGCTTGGGTCCAGTCTCTGGAAACACCATATATTTT. Translating gives CASSLGPVSGNTIYF.

This clone was counted a few times. This chain uses TRBV6-6 with TRBJ1-5; D perhaps matches TRBD1 (6 bases). Germline CDR1 is MNHNY and CDR2 is SVGAGI (reference sequence). Trimming pared 8 bases from V and 4 bases from J, leaving 18 bases between. CDR3 size: 15 residues. The CDR3: CASGSTDRNNQPQHF. The CDR3 region has the DNA TGTGCCAGCGGATCGACCGACAGGAATAATCAGCCCCAGCATTTT.

The chain recombines TRBV5-1 with TRBJ2-2; 7 bases line up with TRBD1. CDR3 length equals 15 residues. J lost 1 base, V lost 4 bases, and 4 bases had no gene match. Germline V gene lookup returns CDR1 SGHRS and CDR2 YFSETQ. CDR3 loop: CASSEGARNTGELFF. Written as DNA, the CDR3 is TGCGCCAGCAGCGAGGGGGCACGGAACACCGGGGAGCTGTTTTTT.

The chain combines TRBV2 with TRBJ2-1; D possibly corresponds to TRBD1 (6 bases). Trimming shortened V by 6 bases and J by 7 bases, and 13 bases separated the two germline ends. CDR1 is SNHLY, CDR2 FYNNEI, per germline. There are 13 residues in the CDR3. This CDR3 reads CASRSGVWNEQFF. As DNA, the CDR3 is TGTGCCAGCAGGTCAGGGGTTTGGAATGAGCAGTTCTTC.

This chain links TRBV19 with TRBJ1-4; TRBD1 matches at 8 bases. Germline CDR1 and CDR2: LNHDA and SQIVND (reference sequence). The CDR3 runs to 17 residues. V dropped 4 bases and J dropped 0; count of bases not matched to a gene: 7. The CDR3 sequence is CASSTGGWAATNEKLFF. The CDR3 coding sequence is TGTGCCAGTAGTACAGGGGGCTGGGCGGCAACTAATGAAAAACTGTTTTTT.

This clone was recorded many times. The rearrangement links TRBV19 to TRBJ2-1; TRBD2 matches 13 bases. The CDR3 totals 17 residues. Germline assignment: CDR1 LNHDA and CDR2 SQIVND (reference sequence). V dropped 2 bases and J dropped 5; count of bases not matched to a gene: 6. The CDR3: CASSIFRTSGGNNEQFF. DNA of the CDR3: TGTGCCAGTAGTATATTCCGGACTAGCGGGGGAAACAATGAGCAGTTCTTC.

In its sample, this clone was seen once. The chain has TRBV9 and TRBJ2-6; D is ambiguous. The germline gives CDR1 SGDLS, CDR2 YYNGEE. Trimming pared 6 bases from V and 0 bases from J, leaving 7 bases between. This CDR3 has 14 amino acids. The CDR3 sequence is CASKGASGANVLTF. The CDR3 DNA reads as TGTGCCAGCAAAGGAGCCTCTGGGGCCAACGTCCTGACTTTC. Together with reference TRBV9 and TRBJ2-6, the CDR3 gives the full variable domain: DSGVTQTPKHLITATGQRVTLRCSPRSGDLSVYWYQQSLDQGLQFLIQYYNGEERAKGNILERFSAQQFPDLHSELNLSSLELGDSALYFCASKGASGANVLTFGAGSRLTVL.